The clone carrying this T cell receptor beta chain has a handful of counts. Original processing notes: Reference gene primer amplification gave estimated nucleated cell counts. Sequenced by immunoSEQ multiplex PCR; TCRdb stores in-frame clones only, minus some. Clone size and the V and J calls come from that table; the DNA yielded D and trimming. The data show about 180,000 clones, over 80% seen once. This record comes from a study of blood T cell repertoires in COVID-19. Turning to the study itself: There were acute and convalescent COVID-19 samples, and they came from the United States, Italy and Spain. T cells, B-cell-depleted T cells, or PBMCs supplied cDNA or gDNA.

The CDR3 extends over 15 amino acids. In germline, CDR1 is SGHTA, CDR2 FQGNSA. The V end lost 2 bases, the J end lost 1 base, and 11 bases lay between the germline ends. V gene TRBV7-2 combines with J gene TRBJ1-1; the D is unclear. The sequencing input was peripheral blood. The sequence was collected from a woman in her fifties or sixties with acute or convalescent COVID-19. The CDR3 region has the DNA TGTGCCAGCAGCTTAAGTATTCGACAGAACACTGAAGCTTTCTTT. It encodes CASSLSIRQNTEAFF. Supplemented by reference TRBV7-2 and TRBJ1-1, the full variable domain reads GAGVSQSPSNKVTEKGKDVELRCDPISGHTALYWYRQSLGQGLEFLIYFQGNSAPDKSGLPSDRFSAERTGGSVSTLTIQRTQQEDSAVYLCASSLSIRQNTEAFFGQGTRLTVV.